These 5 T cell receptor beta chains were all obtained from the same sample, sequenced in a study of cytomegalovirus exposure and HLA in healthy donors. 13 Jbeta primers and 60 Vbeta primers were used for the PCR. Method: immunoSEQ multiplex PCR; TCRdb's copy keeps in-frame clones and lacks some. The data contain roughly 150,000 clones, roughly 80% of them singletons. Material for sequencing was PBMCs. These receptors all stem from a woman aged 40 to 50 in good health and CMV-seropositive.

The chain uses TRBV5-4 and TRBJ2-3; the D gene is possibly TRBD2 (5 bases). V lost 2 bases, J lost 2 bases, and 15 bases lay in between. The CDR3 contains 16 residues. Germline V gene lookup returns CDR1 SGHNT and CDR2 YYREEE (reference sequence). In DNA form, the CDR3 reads TGTGCCAGCAGCTTTATGGTAGCGCAGAACACAGATACGCAGTATTTT. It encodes CASSFMVAQNTDTQYF.

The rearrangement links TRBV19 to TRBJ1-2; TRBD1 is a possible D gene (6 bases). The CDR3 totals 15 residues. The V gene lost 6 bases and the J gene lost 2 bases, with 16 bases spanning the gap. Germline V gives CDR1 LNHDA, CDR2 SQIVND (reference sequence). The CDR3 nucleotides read TGTGCCAGTAGCGATTCCCCGAGGGGGAACTATGGCTACACCTTC. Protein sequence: CASSDSPRGNYGYTF.

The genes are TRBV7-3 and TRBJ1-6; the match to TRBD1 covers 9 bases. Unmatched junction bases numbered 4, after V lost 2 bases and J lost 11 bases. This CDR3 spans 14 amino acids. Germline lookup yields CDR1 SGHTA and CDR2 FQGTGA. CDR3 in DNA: TGTGCCAGCAGCTTAGGGACAGGGTCGGCACCCCTCCACTTT. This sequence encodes CASSLGTGSAPLHF. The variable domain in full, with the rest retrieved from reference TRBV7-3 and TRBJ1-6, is GAGVSQTPSNKVTEKGKYVELRCDPISGHTALYWYRQSLGQGPEFLIYFQGTGAADDSGLPNDRFFAVRPEGSVSTLKIQRTERGDSAVYLCASSLGTGSAPLHFGNGTRLTVT.

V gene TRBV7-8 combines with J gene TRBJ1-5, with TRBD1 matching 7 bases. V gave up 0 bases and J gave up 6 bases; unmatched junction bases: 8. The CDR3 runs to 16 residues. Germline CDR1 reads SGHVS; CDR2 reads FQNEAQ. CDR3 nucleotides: TGTGCCAGCAGCTTAGCGAGAGGGGGCGCGGGTCAGCCCCAGCATTTT. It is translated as CASSLARGGAGQPQHF. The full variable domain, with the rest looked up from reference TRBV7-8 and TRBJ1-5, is GAGVSQSPRYKVAKRGQDVALRCDPISGHVSLFWYQQALGQGPEFLTYFQNEAQLDKSGLPSDRFFAERPEGSVSTLKIQRTQQEDSAVYLCASSLARGGAGQPQHFGDGTRLSIL.

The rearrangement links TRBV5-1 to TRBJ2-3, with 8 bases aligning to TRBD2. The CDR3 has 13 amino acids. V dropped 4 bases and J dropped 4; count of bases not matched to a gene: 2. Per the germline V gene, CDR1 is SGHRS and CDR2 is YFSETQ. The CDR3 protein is CASSLGRADTQYF. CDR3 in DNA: TGCGCCAGCAGCCTCGGGAGGGCAGATACGCAGTATTTT.